Detailed here is one T cell receptor beta chain. No antigen is known for it. The CDR3 covers 15 residues. CDR1 and CDR2 from the germline V gene are SGHTA and FQGNSA. This sample was included in a study of T cells expressing NK-cell markers. Across the whole study: Sequenced donors, eight in total, included seven who were HCMV-seropositive and one who was seronegative.

Study observations and caveats: Dominant NKG2C+ clonotypes accounted for roughly 1.0-8% of CD8+ T cells in 5 to 7 donors.

No DNA is given; TCRdb re-called the 5' RACE reads and lists each CDR3 protein once. This sample's clone table lists about 160,000 distinct CDR3 sequences. The chain links TRBV7-2 to TRBJ2-7. The specimen sequenced was blood T cells: a sorted CD56 or NKG2C T cell subset, CD4+ or CD8+ T cells, or bulk PBMC T cells (not recorded which). The receptor's source is a man aged 18-70 years in good health. The CDR3: CASSLAPGFSYEQYF.